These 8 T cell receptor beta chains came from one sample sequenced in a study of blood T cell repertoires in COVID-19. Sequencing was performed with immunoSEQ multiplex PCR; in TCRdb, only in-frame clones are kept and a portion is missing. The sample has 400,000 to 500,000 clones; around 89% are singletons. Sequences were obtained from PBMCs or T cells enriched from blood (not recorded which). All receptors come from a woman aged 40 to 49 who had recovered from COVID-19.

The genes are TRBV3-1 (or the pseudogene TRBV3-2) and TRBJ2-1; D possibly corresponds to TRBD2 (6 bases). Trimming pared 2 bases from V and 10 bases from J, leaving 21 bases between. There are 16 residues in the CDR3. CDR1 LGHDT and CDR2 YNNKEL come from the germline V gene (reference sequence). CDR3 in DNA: TGTGCCAGCAGCCAATTTCCGGGAGCTTTTCAGGTGGAGCAGTTCTTC. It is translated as CASSQFPGAFQVEQFF.

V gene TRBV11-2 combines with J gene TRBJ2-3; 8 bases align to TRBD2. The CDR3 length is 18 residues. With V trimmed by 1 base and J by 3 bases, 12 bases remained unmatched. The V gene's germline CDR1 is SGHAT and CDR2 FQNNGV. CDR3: CASSLVATGRVRTDTQYF. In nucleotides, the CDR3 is TGTGCCAGCAGCTTAGTAGCTACCGGGAGGGTGAGGACAGATACGCAGTATTTT.

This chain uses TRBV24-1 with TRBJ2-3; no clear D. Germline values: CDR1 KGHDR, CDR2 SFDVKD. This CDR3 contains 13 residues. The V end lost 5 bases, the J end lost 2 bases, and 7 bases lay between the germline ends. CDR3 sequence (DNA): TGTGCCACCAGTGCCTTTATCACAGATACGCAGTATTTT. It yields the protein CATSAFITDTQYF.

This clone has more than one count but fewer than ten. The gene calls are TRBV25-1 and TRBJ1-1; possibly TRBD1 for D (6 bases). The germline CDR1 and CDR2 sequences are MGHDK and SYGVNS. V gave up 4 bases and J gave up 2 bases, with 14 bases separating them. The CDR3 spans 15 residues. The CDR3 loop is CASSGRTDTNTEAFF. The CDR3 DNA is TGTGCCAGCAGTGGTAGGACAGACACAAACACTGAAGCTTTCTTT.

The CDR3 DNA reads as TGTGCCAGCAGCTTGTGGGACAGGGGAACTGAAGCTTTCTTT. Encoded protein: CASSLWDRGTEAFF. The rearrangement uses TRBV5-5 and TRBJ1-1, with TRBD1 matching over 10 bases. Germline V gene sequence: CDR1 SGHKS, CDR2 YYEKEE (reference sequence). This CDR3 region has 14 residues. V lost 1 base to trimming and J lost 5 bases; unmatched junction nucleotides: 2. The full variable domain, completed using reference TRBV5-5 and TRBJ1-1, is DAGVTQSPTHLIKTRGQQVTLRCSPISGHKSVSWYQQVLGQGPQFIFQYYEKEERGRGNFPDRFSARQFPNYSSELNVNALLLGDSALYLCASSLWDRGTEAFFGQGTRLTVV.

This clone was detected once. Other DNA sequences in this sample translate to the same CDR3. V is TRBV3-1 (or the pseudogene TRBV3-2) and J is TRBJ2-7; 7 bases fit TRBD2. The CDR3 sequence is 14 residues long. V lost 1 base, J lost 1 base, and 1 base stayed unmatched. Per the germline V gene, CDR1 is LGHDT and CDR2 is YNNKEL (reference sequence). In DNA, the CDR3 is TGTGCCAGCAGCCAAGTGGGGGGGTCCTACGAGCAGTACTTC. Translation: CASSQVGGSYEQYF.

CDR3 bases: TGCGCCAGCAGCTTAATGGACCCCATCGCGGGGACCCAGTACTTC. Protein product: CASSLMDPIAGTQYF. V usage is TRBV5-1 and J usage is TRBJ2-5; D may be TRBD2 (5 bases). The germline V and J ends were trimmed by 2 bases and 7 bases, with 18 bases remaining between them. Germline loops: CDR1 SGHRS, CDR2 YFSETQ. The CDR3 extends over 15 amino acids. Based on the CDR3 plus reference TRBV5-1 and TRBJ2-5, the full variable domain is KAGVTQTPRYLIKTRGQQVTLSCSPISGHRSVSWYQQTPGQGLQFLFEYFSETQRNKGNFPGRFSGRQFSNSRSEMNVSTLELGDSALYLCASSLMDPIAGTQYFGPGTRLLVL.

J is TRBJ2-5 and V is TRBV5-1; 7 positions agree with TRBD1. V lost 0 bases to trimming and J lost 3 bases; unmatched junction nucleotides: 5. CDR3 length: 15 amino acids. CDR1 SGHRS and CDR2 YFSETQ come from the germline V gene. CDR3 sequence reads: CASSLEGTAEETQYF. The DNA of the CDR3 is TGCGCCAGCAGCTTGGAGGGGACAGCAGAAGAGACCCAGTACTTC.